The 12 T cell receptor beta chains given below trace back to one sample, sequenced in a study of lung T cells in sarcoidosis with Löfgren's syndrome. TCRdb reprocessed the reads with MiXCR, giving one entry per CDR3 protein. The data show tens of thousands of distinct CDR3 sequences, 21% seen once. The sequencing sample was made of CD4+ T cells from PBMCs. The receptors were gathered from a human donor with sarcoidosis (Löfgren's syndrome or another form), or a control subject (not recorded which).

Many counts were recorded for this clonotype. The chain employs TRBV7-2 and TRBJ2-3, with D unclear. The CDR3 extends over 16 amino acids. Trimming removed 3 bases from V and 0 bases from J, with 13 bases in between. Per the germline V gene, CDR1 is SGHTA and CDR2 is FQGNSA. CDR3: CASSFNRRSSTDTQYF. The CDR3 DNA is TGTGCCAGCAGCTTCAATCGACGATCTAGCACAGATACGCAGTATTTT.

With respect to this clonotype: This may be a read error: a much more frequent sequence differs by one nucleotide. This sequence joins TRBV20-1 and TRBJ2-1, with 9 bases aligning to TRBD1. The CDR3 has 14 residues. Germline CDR1 DFQATT, CDR2 SNEGSKA (reference sequence). The ends lost 6 bases at V and 8 bases at J; junction bases unmatched: 11. CDR3 DNA sequence: TGCAGTGCAGTACAGGGGGCGCGGCTCGATGAGCAGTTCTTC. Its protein product is CSAVQGARLDEQFF.

The rearrangement joins TRBV18 to TRBJ1-3; 10 bases are shared with TRBD1. Looked up from germline, CDR1 is KGHSH and CDR2 is LQKENI. The junction had 11 bases not matched to a gene; V was cut back by 3 bases and J by 0 bases. This CDR3 contains 19 residues. The CDR3 DNA reads TGTGCCAGCTCACCGACAGGGGGCCACAACATTTTCTCTGGAAACACCATATATTTT. Its translation: CASSPTGGHNIFSGNTIYF.

This clonotype turned up a few times. The rearrangement links TRBV5-1 to TRBJ2-1; no clear D gene. This CDR3 is 15 amino acids long. Trimming pared 1 base from V and 0 bases from J, leaving 8 bases between. CDR1 and CDR2 (germline): SGHRS, YFSETQ. The CDR3, as DNA: TGCGCCAGCAGCTTGTTGCTGAACTCCTACAATGAGCAGTTCTTC. Translating it yields CASSLLLNSYNEQFF.

This clonotype was detected many times. The CDR3 bases are TGTGCCAGCAGTCGACAGGGGGCTATGAACACCGGGGAGCTGTTTTTT. Its protein product is CASSRQGAMNTGELFF. V is TRBV6-1 and J is TRBJ2-2, with 10 bases identical to TRBD1. The germline gives CDR1 MNHNS, CDR2 SASEGT. J lost 1 base, V lost 5 bases, and 4 bases had no gene match. This CDR3 region has 16 residues.

Concerning this clonotype: A much larger clone is a single base away; this may be a read error. The chain joins TRBV20-1 to TRBJ1-5; maybe TRBD1 (6 bases). The CDR3 loop spans 12 amino acids. Between the trimmed V and J ends, which lost 6 bases and 3 bases, there was a span of 9 bases. Germline values: CDR1 DFQATT, CDR2 SNEGSKA (reference sequence). CDR3 sequence: CSARDNNQPQHF. The CDR3 DNA follows: TGCAGTGCCCGGGACAACAATCAGCCCCAGCATTTT.

This chain connects TRBV18 to TRBJ2-7, with 9 bases identical to TRBD1. With 3 bases clipped from V and 2 bases from J, the junction kept 5 bases outside the gene matches. The CDR3 runs 15 residues. Germline V gene data show CDR1 as KGHSH and CDR2 as LQKENI. The DNA for the CDR3 is TGTGCCAGCTCACCGGGACAGGGATCCCCCTACGAGCAGTACTTC. Its translation: CASSPGQGSPYEQYF.

A word on this clonotype: With a much larger clone just one base away, this may be a read error. The chain carries TRBV28 and TRBJ1-1; D possibly corresponds to TRBD1 (5 bases). The CDR3 has 16 amino acids. Trimming removed 5 bases from V and 4 bases from J, with 20 bases in between. Germline values: CDR1 MDHEN, CDR2 SYDVKM. In DNA form, the CDR3 reads TGTGCCAGCAGTCCCGCGGGACGGGGGGAAACCACTGAAGCTTTCTTT. The encoded protein is CASSPAGRGETTEAFF.

This clonotype was observed many times. This sequence joins TRBV27 and TRBJ2-7; D uncertain. Trimming removed 5 bases from V and 3 bases from J, with 20 bases in between. Germline loops: CDR1 MNHEY, CDR2 SMNVEV (reference sequence). The CDR3 totals 16 residues. The CDR3 coding sequence is TGTGCCAGCAGTCCCAAGTGGTCGGCCAGAGTCTACGAGCAGTACTTC. It specifies CASSPKWSARVYEQYF.

This chain connects TRBV10-2 to TRBJ2-7; D might be TRBD2 (7 bases). Per the germline V gene, CDR1 is WSHSY and CDR2 is SAAADI. V shed 6 bases and J shed 6 bases, with 18 bases lying between them. There are 14 residues in the CDR3. The CDR3 loop reads CASSTLRGGGEQYV. CDR3 coding DNA: TGCGCCAGCAGCACCCTAAGGGGGGGCGGCGAGCAGTACGTC.

This clonotype showed up many times. V and J are TRBV7-2 and TRBJ1-1; the match to TRBD1 covers 9 bases. Trimming took 4 bases from V and 11 from J; bases not matched to a gene: 11. This CDR3 has 14 residues. Germline V CDR1 and CDR2: SGHTA, FQGNSA. In nucleotides, the CDR3 is TGTGCCAGCAGCTCGAATACAGGGGGCGCCGGGGCTTTCTTT. Translated: CASSSNTGGAGAFF.

This clonotype is labeled as medium-sized (0.01 to 0.1%). V usage is TRBV27 and J usage is TRBJ2-3, with D possibly being TRBD2 (6 bases). The CDR3 loop spans 15 amino acids. Trimming cost V 0 bases and J 4 bases, with 11 bases left between them. CDR1 is MNHEY and CDR2 is SMNVEV in the germline V gene (reference sequence). The CDR3 coding sequence is TGTGCCAGCAGTTTATCGGGACTGCGACCAGATACGCAGTATTTT. This encodes CASSLSGLRPDTQYF.